These 9 T cell receptor beta chains were all obtained from the same sample, sequenced in a study of graft-versus-host responses after intestinal transplantation. The data were produced by immunoSEQ multiplex PCR, yet TCRdb's version contains in-frame clones alone and is incomplete. The data contain about 94,000 clones, about 91% of them seen just once; the ten biggest clones take up 0.5%. The antigens for these receptors are not known. Sequenced material: unstimulated CD8+ T cells sorted from spleen or lymph node cells, taken before intestinal transplant. The receptors were sampled from a human donor who received an intestinal transplant.

This clone occurred a few times. This CDR3 is also generated by other DNA sequences in the sample. V usage is TRBV27 and J usage is TRBJ2-7, with 10 bases identical to TRBD1. V lost 2 bases and J lost 2; bases outside the gene matches: 0. The CDR3 sequence is 14 residues long. The germline CDR1 and CDR2 sequences are MNHEY and SMNVEV (reference sequence). The CDR3 reads CASSLGQGAYEQYF. CDR3 in DNA: TGTGCCAGCAGTTTAGGACAGGGGGCCTACGAGCAGTACTTC.

For the CDR3, the DNA is TGTGCCAGCAGCCAAGACTGGCGATACGAGCAGTACTTC. Its translation: CASSQDWRYEQYF. The chain employs TRBV6-1 and TRBJ2-7; D ambiguous. The V end was cut by 6 bases, the J end by 4 bases, with 13 bases between. Germline CDR1 reads MNHNS; CDR2 reads SASEGT. This CDR3 region has 13 residues.

In its sample, this clone was seen once. The chain combines TRBV27 with TRBJ2-1; 9 nucleotides match TRBD1. Germline V lookup: CDR1 MNHEY, CDR2 SMNVEV (reference sequence). The CDR3 has 14 amino acids. The V and J ends lost 2 bases and 7 bases, in that order; junction bases with no gene match: 3. The CDR3 here is CASSLGQGRNEQFF. As DNA, the CDR3 is TGTGCCAGCAGTTTAGGACAGGGGCGTAATGAGCAGTTCTTC.

J is TRBJ2-1 and V is TRBV6-1; tentatively, D is TRBD2 (5 bases). Germline V gene lookup returns CDR1 MNHNS and CDR2 SASEGT. Trimming took off 5 bases at V and 0 bases at J, with 11 bases between the two ends. The CDR3 is 15 amino acids. The DNA of the CDR3 is TGTGCCAGCAGTCCTTTTGGGAGCTCCTACAATGAGCAGTTCTTC. Translated, it gives CASSPFGSSYNEQFF.

The V call is TRBV28, the J call TRBJ2-5; 7 bases fit TRBD1. Germline V gene sequence: CDR1 MDHEN, CDR2 SYDVKM. Trimming removed 4 bases from V and 3 bases from J; junction bases left unmatched: 5. The CDR3 runs 14 residues. CDR3 coding DNA: TGTGCCAGCAGTTGGCTAACAGGGGAAGAGACCCAGTACTTC. Its protein is CASSWLTGEETQYF.

This chain links TRBV14 with TRBJ1-1; 9 bases map to TRBD1. The CDR3 length is 14 residues. With 3 bases clipped from V and 5 bases from J, the junction kept 4 bases outside the gene matches. Germline V CDR1 and CDR2: SGHDN, FVKESK. This CDR3 is CASSHPGQGTEAFF. The CDR3 nucleotides read TGTGCCAGCAGCCATCCGGGACAGGGTACTGAAGCTTTCTTT. The whole variable domain, filled in from reference TRBV14 and TRBJ1-1, reads EAGVTQFPSHSVIEKGQTVTLRCDPISGHDNLYWYRRVMGKEIKFLLHFVKESKQDESGMPNNRFLAERTGGTYSTLKVQPAELEDSGVYFCASSHPGQGTEAFFGQGTRLTVV.

V is TRBV11-2 and J is TRBJ2-1; 7 nucleotides agree with TRBD2. Trimming cost V 8 bases and J 3 bases; bases outside gene matches: 10. The germline CDR1 and CDR2 sequences are SGHAT and FQNNGV. This CDR3 spans 15 amino acids. The CDR3 region is CASSVDGGSYNEQFF. CDR3 nucleotide sequence: TGTGCCAGCTCTGTAGACGGGGGGAGCTACAATGAGCAGTTCTTC.

The rearrangement joins TRBV6-6 to TRBJ2-2; TRBD1 aligns across 10 bases. The CDR3 loop spans 14 amino acids. The V segment lost 8 bases and the J segment 4 bases; nucleotides outside the gene matches: 4. Germline V gives CDR1 MNHNY, CDR2 SVGAGI (reference sequence). The CDR3 bases are TGTGCCAGCGACAGGGGGCAGGGCACCGGGGAGCTGTTTTTT. It is translated as CASDRGQGTGELFF.

This rearrangement joins TRBV5-1 to TRBJ1-1; D gene ambiguous. Germline assignment: CDR1 SGHRS and CDR2 YFSETQ. CDR3 length: 16 amino acids. Trimming pared 3 bases from V and 0 bases from J, leaving 15 bases between. The CDR3 DNA sequence: TGCGCCAGCAGCTCTGTCCGGGGATACATGAACACTGAAGCTTTCTTT. The encoded protein is CASSSVRGYMNTEAFF.